These T cell receptor beta chains were read from a single sample in a study of blood T cell repertoires in COVID-19. Produced via immunoSEQ multiplex PCR; TCRdb's table is partial and in-frame only. The data show approximately 430,000 clones, roughly 88% seen once. Sequencing was performed on peripheral blood. The source is a woman between 25 and 40 years old with active or convalescent COVID-19. The CDR3 runs from the conserved cysteine through the conserved F or W. Each record gives: clone size, D gene, V gene, J gene, CDR3 protein, CDR3 DNA. A D gene is named only where the DNA matches it firmly. Some rows have no size entry. The others give once, few or many, or a class for an expanded clone.

-	TRBD2	TRBV11-3	TRBJ2-1	CASSSLDWGLEDNEQFF	TGTGCCAGCAGCTCCTTGGATTGGGGACTAGAAGACAATGAGCAGTTCTTC
-	TRBD1	TRBV4-1	TRBJ1-2	CASTLSLGQGSQGYTF	TGCGCCAGCACCCTTTCCTTAGGACAGGGATCTCAGGGCTACACCTTC
once	TRBD2	TRBV7-8	TRBJ2-7	CASRIRSGPSYEQYF	TGTGCCAGCAGGATTCGTAGCGGGCCCTCCTACGAGCAGTACTTC
-	-	TRBV2	TRBJ1-1	CASSEWVVADGTEAFF	TGTGCCAGCAGTGAATGGGTGGTTGCCGACGGGACTGAAGCTTTCTTT
-	TRBD1	TRBV5-1	TRBJ1-3	CASSLGGQGYSGNTIYF	TGCGCCAGCAGCTTGGGCGGACAGGGGTATTCTGGAAACACCATATATTTT
-	-	TRBV2	TRBJ1-2	CASGYDSYGYTF	TGTGCCAGCGGATACGACAGCTATGGCTACACCTTC
-	-	TRBV5-1	TRBJ2-3	CASSRLGASRTDTQYF	TGCGCCAGCAGCCGTCTTGGGGCGAGTCGCACAGATACGCAGTATTTT
-	TRBD2	TRBV2	TRBJ2-7	CASSDGGLAGVPLEQYF	TGTGCCAGCAGCGATGGGGGACTAGCGGGAGTCCCTCTCGAGCAGTACTTC
once	TRBD2	TRBV7-8	TRBJ2-3	CASSPRTSGSSTDTQYF	TGTGCCAGCAGCCCTAGGACTAGCGGGAGTAGCACAGATACGCAGTATTTT
-	TRBD2	TRBV7-2	TRBJ2-5	CASSSQQLAGETQYF	TGTGCCAGCAGCTCCCAGCAACTAGCGGGGGAGACCCAGTACTTC
-	-	TRBV15	TRBJ2-4	CATSRDLFGALQYF	TGTGCCACCAGCAGAGACCTTTTTGGAGCGCTTCAGTACTTC
-	TRBD2	TRBV7-9	TRBJ2-1	CASSLLSAGSYNEQFF	TGTGCCAGCAGCTTATTGTCAGCGGGAAGCTACAATGAGCAGTTCTTC
-	-	TRBV12-5	TRBJ1-1	CASGLVQGTEAFF	TGTGCTAGTGGTTTGGTCCAGGGTACTGAAGCTTTCTTT
few	-	TRBV21-1	TRBJ1-1	CASSNWTINTEAFF	TGTGCCAGCAGCAACTGGACAATAAACACTGAAGCTTTCTTT
once	-	TRBV6-5	TRBJ2-1	CASSPEGWGAEQFF	TGTGCCAGCAGCCCCGAGGGTTGGGGTGCTGAGCAGTTCTTC
-	TRBD1	TRBV7-8	TRBJ1-3	CASSLGLPRRTGSGNTIYF	TGTGCCAGCAGCTTAGGGCTGCCGCGGAGGACAGGGTCTGGAAACACCATATATTTT
-	-	TRBV2	TRBJ2-5	CASSQAGSAMETQYF	TGTGCCAGCAGTCAAGCCGGGTCCGCGATGGAGACCCAGTACTTC